The clone carrying this TCR beta chain appeared once. The data are from a study of shared clonotypes between healthy human individuals. Per the germline V gene, CDR1 is DFQATT and CDR2 is SNEGSKA (reference sequence). The CDR3 has 11 residues. V shed 7 bases and J shed 2 bases, with 8 bases lying between them. Naive CD45RA+ and memory CD45RA-negative subsets were split from CD4+ cells. The authors ran the assay at deep level. As processed by the authors: Junction-only sequences produced by ImmunoSEQ had no quality scores, so filtering differed. The data were produced by immunoSEQ multiplex PCR, yet TCRdb's version contains in-frame clones alone and is incomplete. Clone size and V and J calls were adopted from that table, with D and trimming inferred from the DNA. The sample carries about 1.5 million clones, about 98% recorded once.

The material sequenced was naive CD4+ T cells sorted from blood. Subset meaning: CD45RA+ positively selected. The rearrangement links TRBV20-1 to TRBJ1-2; a possible D gene is TRBD1 (5 bases). This clonotype was obtained from a man aged 25 to 45 in good health. This CDR3 reads CSVDRNYGYTF. CDR3 in DNA: TGCAGTGTCGACAGAAACTATGGCTACACCTTC.